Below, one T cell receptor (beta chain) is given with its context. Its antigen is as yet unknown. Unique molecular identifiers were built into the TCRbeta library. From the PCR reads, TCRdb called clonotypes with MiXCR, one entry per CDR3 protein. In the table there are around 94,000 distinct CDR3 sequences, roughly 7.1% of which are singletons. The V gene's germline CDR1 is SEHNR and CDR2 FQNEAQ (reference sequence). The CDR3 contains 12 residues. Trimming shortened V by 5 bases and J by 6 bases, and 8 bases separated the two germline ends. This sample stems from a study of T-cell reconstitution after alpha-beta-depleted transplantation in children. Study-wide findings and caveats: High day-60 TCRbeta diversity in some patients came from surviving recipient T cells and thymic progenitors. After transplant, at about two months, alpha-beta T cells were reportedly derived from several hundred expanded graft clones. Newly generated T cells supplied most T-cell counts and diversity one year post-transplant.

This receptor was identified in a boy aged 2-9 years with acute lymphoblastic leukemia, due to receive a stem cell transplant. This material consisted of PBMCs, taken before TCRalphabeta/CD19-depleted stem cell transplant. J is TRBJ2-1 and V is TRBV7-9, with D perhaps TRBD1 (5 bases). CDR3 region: CASSRTINEQFF. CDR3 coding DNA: TGTGCCAGCAGCCGGACAATCAATGAGCAGTTCTTC.